The sequence of this T cell receptor beta chain was determined in a study of regulatory T cells in long-lasting Graves disease. Looking at the study overall: Positivity for TSH receptor antibodies plus over 5 years of antithyroid drugs meant persistent Graves' disease. Study-level findings and limits: There was favoring of TRBV28, TRBJ1-2 and TRBJ2-5 in persistent disease.

The time point: persistent/refractory GD, antithyroid drugs over 5 years with positive TRAb. Preparation of the TCR library used RNA extracted from PBMCs. The source of the patients was an endocrinology department in Xi'an, China. V was clipped by 0 bases and J by 8 bases, with 7 bases between them. The CDR3 is made up of 13 amino acids. Per germline, CDR1 MGHDK and CDR2 SYGVNS. CDR3 regions were amplified by Arm-PCR using iRepertoire HTBI primers to build TCR beta libraries. TCRdb reprocessed the multiplex PCR reads with MiXCR, giving one entry per CDR3 protein. Found here are roughly 490,000 distinct CDR3 sequences, approximately 23% of them singletons; the top ten hold about an eighth. This clonotype was observed a handful of times. The antigen remains undetermined.

The sequence was collected from a female donor with Graves disease. V is TRBV25-1 and J is TRBJ2-2; no reliable D call. Material: peripheral blood mononuclear cells (PBMCs), obtained when the disease was refractory, from a patient treated with antithyroid drugs. DNA of the CDR3: TGTGCCAGCAGTGAATACGTTGAAGGGGAGCTGTTTTTT. This codes for CASSEYVEGELFF.